Below, 8 T cell receptor beta chains from the same sample are listed, as sequenced in a study of T cell responses to AZD1222 COVID-19 vaccine. Profiling relied on immunoSEQ multiplex PCR, and the TCRdb table lists in-frame clones only, not all of them. This repertoire shows approximately 110,000 clones, 80% to 95% found once; its top ten account for approximately 1.1%. Sample: peripheral blood, taken on day 0 of AZD1222 vaccination. The receptors shown here come from an adult in good health.

The chain joins TRBV29-1 to TRBJ1-1, with D possibly TRBD1 on 6 matching bases. V was shortened by 0 bases and J by 0 bases, with 8 bases between the two germline ends. The CDR3 has 14 amino acids. Germline V gives CDR1 SQVTM, CDR2 ANQGSEA. The CDR3, as DNA: TGCAGCGTTGAAGAGGGGGCCTTGAACACTGAAGCTTTCTTT. Its translation: CSVEEGALNTEAFF.

The sample holds one count of this clone. The chain recombines TRBV5-5 with TRBJ2-1, with 9 bases lining up with TRBD2. J gave up 4 bases and V 2 bases, and 4 bases lay outside the gene matches. CDR3 size: 15 residues. Germline V gives CDR1 SGHKS, CDR2 YYEKEE (reference sequence). DNA of the CDR3: TGTGCCAGCAGCTTAGCGGGGGGATTTTACAATGAGCAGTTCTTC. Amino acid sequence: CASSLAGGFYNEQFF.

The V gene is TRBV13, the J gene TRBJ1-3; TRBD1 might be the D (6 bases). The CDR3 consists of 15 residues. V was clipped by 3 bases and J by 3 bases, with 12 bases between them. Germline CDR1 and CDR2: PRHDT and FYEKMQ (reference sequence). DNA of the CDR3: TGTGCCAGCAGCTTGGGTACAGGGAGTGGAAACACCATATATTTT. Translating it yields CASSLGTGSGNTIYF. Supplemented by reference TRBV13 and TRBJ1-3, the full variable domain reads AAGVIQSPRHLIKEKRETATLKCYPIPRHDTVYWYQQGPGQDPQFLISFYEKMQSDKGSIPDRFSAQQFSDYHSELNMSSLELGDSALYFCASSLGTGSGNTIYFGEGSWLTVV.

There are a few counts of this clone. CDR3 region: CASSSGQTFQNYGYTF. The CDR3 region has the DNA TGTGCCAGCAGCTCGGGACAGACATTCCAAAACTATGGCTACACCTTC. The chain recombines TRBV5-8 with TRBJ1-2, with TRBD1 matching over 7 bases. The junction had 10 bases not matched to a gene; V was cut back by 3 bases and J by 2 bases. Germline CDR1 reads SGHTS; CDR2 reads YDEGEE. The CDR3 length is 16 residues.

The chain has TRBV6-1 and TRBJ2-4; possible D gene TRBD1, 6 bases. Germline CDR1 is MNHNS and CDR2 is SASEGT. V was clipped by 4 bases and J by 0 bases, with 13 bases between them. The CDR3 is 16 residues long. As DNA, the CDR3 is TGTGCCAGCAGTGGCAGGGACACCCAAGCCAAAAACATTCAGTACTTC. This encodes CASSGRDTQAKNIQYF.

J is TRBJ2-7 and V is TRBV11-1; TRBD2 agrees at 7 bases. V was pared by 2 bases and J by 0 bases, with 1 base of the junction left unmatched. The CDR3 extends over 14 amino acids. Germline loops: CDR1 SGHAT, CDR2 FQDESV (reference sequence). The CDR3 loop is CASSLRTSSYEQYF. CDR3 coding DNA: TGTGCCAGCAGCTTAAGGACTAGCTCCTACGAGCAGTACTTC.

The genes are TRBV24-1 and TRBJ1-3; D not resolved. CDR3 length: 13 amino acids. Looked up from germline, CDR1 is KGHDR and CDR2 is SFDVKD. The ends were cut back, 1 base at V and 0 bases at J, with 0 bases in the middle. The CDR3: CATSDFSGNTIYF. The CDR3 DNA reads as TGTGCCACCAGTGATTTCTCTGGAAACACCATATATTTT.

The sample holds a few counts of this clone. The chain recombines TRBV30 with TRBJ2-7, with a possible D match to TRBD1 (5 bases). Trimming cost V 3 bases and J 5 bases, with 20 bases left between them. The CDR3 loop spans 15 amino acids. Germline V gene sequence: CDR1 GTSNPN, CDR2 SVGIG (reference sequence). CDR3 protein: CAWRNLGQGGDEQYF. In DNA form, the CDR3 reads TGTGCCTGGAGGAACCTGGGGCAGGGTGGCGACGAGCAGTACTTC. Looking up the rest from reference TRBV30 and TRBJ2-7 gives the full variable domain: SQTIHQWPATLVQPVGSPLSLECTVEGTSNPNLYWYRQAAGRGLQLLFYSVGIGQISSEVPQNLSASRPQDRQFILSSKKLLLSDSGFYLCAWRNLGQGGDEQYFGPGTRLTVT.